This passage covers 18 T cell receptor beta chains from one sample sequenced in a study of human CD8 memory T cell subsets. The authors defined TPEX cells as CCR7+ PD-1+ TIGIT+ early memory CD8+ T cells carrying exhausted-like traits. Construction of TCR beta libraries was accomplished by means of UMI-labeled 5' RACE. Reanalyzing the 5' RACE reads, TCRdb keeps one entry per CDR3 protein, without DNA. The ten top clones account for less than 20%, within a sample of fewer than 6,000 distinct CDR3 sequences. Material: CD8+ T cells from PBMCs. These receptors all stem from a human donor in good health.

The CDR3: CASSQDWLADPSHTDTQYF. V gene TRBV3-1 combines with J gene TRBJ2-3; as DNA is missing, the TRBD2 call by TCRdb cannot be tested. The CDR3 consists of 19 residues. Germline V CDR1 and CDR2: LGHDT, YNNKEL (reference sequence).

The chain is built from TRBV10-2 and TRBJ1-4. The CDR3 consists of 14 residues. Germline values: CDR1 WSHSY, CDR2 SAAADI. The chain's CDR3 is CASCPTDSNEKLFF.

The chain uses TRBV9 and TRBJ2-1; TCRdb reports TRBD2, a call that lacks DNA to check it against. This CDR3 region has 15 residues. Germline V gives CDR1 SGDLS, CDR2 YYNGEE. Here the CDR3 reads CASSGSGTSVNEQFF. The whole variable domain, remainder taken from reference TRBV9 and TRBJ2-1, is DSGVTQTPKHLITATGQRVTLRCSPRSGDLSVYWYQQSLDQGLQFLIQYYNGEERAKGNILERFSAQQFPDLHSELNLSSLELGDSALYFCASSGSGTSVNEQFFGPGTRLTVL.

The genes are TRBV27 and TRBJ1-6; TCRdb's D call of TRBD1 is untestable without DNA. Germline V gene data show CDR1 as MNHEY and CDR2 as SMNVEV (reference sequence). The length of the CDR3 is 16 residues. The CDR3 spells CASSSPGVSYNSPLHF.

This rearrangement joins TRBV2 to TRBJ1-1; no DNA is available, so the TRBD1 call from TCRdb remains unchecked. The CDR3 contains 14 residues. Germline-derived CDR1 and CDR2 are SNHLY and FYNNEI. The CDR3 here is CASTKGHLNTEAFF.

This clonotype is classed as medium-sized by frequency. The rearrangement uses TRBV13 and TRBJ2-7; TCRdb lists TRBD1, though no DNA is available to test this call. Germline assignment: CDR1 PRHDT and CDR2 FYEKMQ (reference sequence). The length of the CDR3 is 13 residues. The CDR3 protein is CASSWGQGGEQYF.

The CDR3 sequence: CASSQGGGGNEQFF. V gene TRBV4-3 combines with J gene TRBJ2-1; TCRdb indicates TRBD2, and absent DNA this call remains unverified. This CDR3 has 14 amino acids. CDR1 is LGHNA, CDR2 YSLEER, per germline.

Its frequency marks this clonotype as medium-sized (0.01 to 0.1%). The rearrangement links TRBV7-9 to TRBJ1-6. Germline CDR1 is SEHNR and CDR2 is FQNEAQ (reference sequence). There are 14 residues in the CDR3. The CDR3 loop is CASSPGVHNSPLHF.

This rearrangement joins TRBV6-1 to TRBJ1-6; the TCRdb call, TRBD1, lacks DNA for checking. This CDR3 has 15 amino acids. The germline V gene has CDR1 MNHNS and CDR2 SASEGT. The CDR3 here is CASSERQVVVSPLHF.

V usage is TRBV27 and J usage is TRBJ2-1; TCRdb outputs TRBD1, but without DNA this stays unchecked. Germline values: CDR1 MNHEY, CDR2 SMNVEV (reference sequence). The CDR3 has 15 residues. CDR3 amino acids: CASSSRQGGYNEQFF.

CDR3 protein: CASSFGSTDTQYF. This chain links TRBV27 with TRBJ2-3. The CDR3 totals 13 residues. Germline V lookup: CDR1 MNHEY, CDR2 SMNVEV (reference sequence).

V and J are TRBV27 and TRBJ2-5; TCRdb names TRBD2, which stays unverified in the absence of DNA. The CDR3 covers 16 residues. The germline V gene encodes CDR1 MNHEY and CDR2 SMNVEV (reference sequence). CDR3 amino acids: CASSLRRTDSQETQYF.

The J gene is TRBJ1-5, the V gene TRBV10-2; with no DNA, the TCRdb D assignment of TRBD1 cannot be verified. Germline-derived CDR1 and CDR2 are WSHSY and SAAADI. The CDR3 is 15 residues long. This chain's CDR3 is CASTLSGTNNQPQHF.

The chain employs TRBV20-1 and TRBJ1-2; TCRdb's D call, TRBD1, is unchecked because there is no DNA. This CDR3 has 13 residues. From germline, CDR1 is DFQATT and CDR2 SNEGSKA (reference sequence). This CDR3 reads CSAPSRGPGGYTF.

V is TRBV10-3 and J is TRBJ2-7; lacking DNA, the TRBD2 call made by TCRdb goes unchecked. The CDR3 has 15 amino acids. Germline CDR1 reads ENHRY; CDR2 reads SYGVKD. The CDR3 loop reads CAISGASGSDYEQYF.

By frequency, this clonotype is large (0.1 to 1%). This rearrangement joins TRBV12-3 or TRBV12-4 to TRBJ2-5; TCRdb returns TRBD2, unconfirmable since there is no DNA. This CDR3 comprises 13 residues. The CDR3 region is CASSPAEGETQYF.

The rearrangement links TRBV21-1 to TRBJ2-7; the TCRdb call, TRBD2, lacks DNA for checking. TRBV21-1 is labeled a pseudogene. The CDR3 length is 16 residues. CDR3 protein: CASSSVPAGGKNEQYF.

This clonotype counts as medium-sized by frequency. This rearrangement joins TRBV20-1 to TRBJ1-1. Per the germline V gene, CDR1 is DFQATT and CDR2 is SNEGSKA (reference sequence). CDR3 length equals 11 residues. The CDR3 is CSVTSDTEAFF.